This TCR beta chain was sequenced during a study of a mutant IDH1 vaccine in newly diagnosed glioma listed by TCRdb under 2021. For the study in its entirety: Of the roughly 31 treated patients, about 60% were male and approximately 38% were female, and the mean age was approximately 37 years. Longitudinal TCRB deep sequencing was done for 20 to 25 treated patients, wherever samples were available for exploratory analyses. Prior to enrollment, patients had been given standard therapy consisting of radiotherapy alone, temozolomide alone, or radiochemotherapy with temozolomide, with the combination given to most patients. Six visits were used for peripheral blood collection: V03 (baseline), V05, V07, V10, V12 and V13.

With respect to this clone: The clone's antigen remains unknown. No base quality information exists; no much larger clone differs at one position.

According to the study, the label for this sample's time point signals: baseline, week 1 (first vaccination visit). The meaning of the sample's treatment or condition label: pre-vaccination baseline after standard-of-care therapy. Donors had newly diagnosed WHO grade 3 or 4 IDH1-mutant astrocytomas with loss of nuclear ATRX. The samples were drawn from NOA16, a multicentre, single-arm, open-label phase I trial in Germany that tested a mutant IDH1 peptide vaccine in humans for the first time. Visit V03 blood draws served as the baseline sample for immunogenicity testing. Genomic DNA for TCRB sequencing was isolated from EDTA blood with the DNeasy Blood and Tissue Kit. Library construction relied on the immunoSEQ multiplex PCR assay. Rearranged TCR beta chain sequences were amplified using the hsTCRB Kit according to the manufacturer's protocol. An Illumina MiSeq was used to sequence the TCRB libraries. The source study handled its data this way. The kit vendor's proprietary platform handled demultiplexing, trimming and gene mapping. Drawn from immuneACCESS, this table holds only the in-frame rearrangements with V and J called that TCRdb kept. Clones are partly lost; checked studies trace under half to an unresolved V gene and leave the rest unexplained. Clonal size and the V and J genes are those of that table, whereas D and trimming came from the DNA. For this sample the table gives more than 80,000 clones, of which approximately 83% were detected only once. Of the sample, approximately 7.4% falls within the top ten clones.

Study-wide conclusions, independent of this receptor: According to the authors, sample limitations meant that analyses of patient blood samples could not be reproduced. Immune responses induced by the vaccine were seen in roughly 95% of patients across multiple MHC alleles. No apparent relationship was observed between pseudoprogression and alterations in the top peripheral T cell clonotypes detected by TCRB sequencing. PBMC samples for TCRB deep sequencing were selected based on availability.

A distance of 7 bases separates the germline ends of V and J, which lose 0 bases and 0 bases respectively. The CDR3 measures 16 amino acids from cysteine to phenylalanine. Only the CDR3 part of the read is kept: 48 bases, read in frame from the first base. Via the germline V gene, CDR1 is SGDLS and CDR2 YYNGEE. The receptor was isolated from a woman aged 45-59 years with glioma. Specimen: PBMCs, collected from a glioma patient treated with radiotherapy, temozolomide or both. This sequence uses TRBV9 and TRBJ1-6; there is no confident call for the D gene. The CDR3 amino acid sequence is: CASSVGPLSYNSPLHF. The DNA sequence is as follows: TGTGCCAGCAGCGTAGGACCGCTCTCCTATAATTCACCCCTCCACTTT.